This paragraph covers one TCR beta chain sequence. The sample originates from a study of blood T cell repertoires in COVID-19. Study information: Sample material is recorded as cDNA or gDNA derived from T cells, B-cell-depleted T cells, or PBMCs.

As processed by the authors: How many nucleated cells were present was estimated from reference gene primer amplification. Clones were read by immunoSEQ multiplex PCR, and TCRdb kept only the in-frame ones, dropping some. V, J and clone size are taken as reported in that table, and D and trimming were inferred from the DNA itself. The sample yields some 160,000 clones, roughly 93% seen once. The length of the CDR3 is 14 residues. Germline values: CDR1 LNHDA, CDR2 SQIVND (reference sequence). The trim removed 7 bases at V and 5 bases at J, leaving 6 bases unmatched. The source material was peripheral blood. V gene TRBV19 combines with J gene TRBJ2-3, with TRBD1 matching 10 bases. This receptor was obtained from a man between 18 and 35 years old with acute or convalescent COVID-19. CDR3 DNA sequence: TGTGCCAGTACCCGGGACAGGGGTTTAGATACGCAGTATTTT. It yields the protein CASTRDRGLDTQYF.